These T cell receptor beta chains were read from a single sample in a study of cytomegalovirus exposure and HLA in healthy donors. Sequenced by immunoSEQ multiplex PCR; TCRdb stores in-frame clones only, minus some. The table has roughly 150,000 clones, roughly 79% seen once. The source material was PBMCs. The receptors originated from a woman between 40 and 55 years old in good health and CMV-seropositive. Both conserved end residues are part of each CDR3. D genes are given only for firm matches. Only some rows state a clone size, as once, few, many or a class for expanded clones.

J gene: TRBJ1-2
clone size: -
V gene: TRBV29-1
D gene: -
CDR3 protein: CSVDGEGGAAGYTF
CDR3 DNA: TGCAGCGTTGATGGGGAAGGAGGGGCGGCTGGCTACACCTTC

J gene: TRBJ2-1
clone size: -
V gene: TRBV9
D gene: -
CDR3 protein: CASSVDPGGLNEQFF
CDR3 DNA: TGTGCCAGCAGCGTAGATCCAGGGGGGCTCAATGAGCAGTTCTTC

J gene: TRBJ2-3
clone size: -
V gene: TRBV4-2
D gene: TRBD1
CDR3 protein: CASSRDRQGRDTQYF
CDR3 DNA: TGTGCCAGCAGCCGAGACCGACAGGGGAGGGATACGCAGTATTTT

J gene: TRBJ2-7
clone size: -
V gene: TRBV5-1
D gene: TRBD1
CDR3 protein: CASSPEPTGVSYEQYF
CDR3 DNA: TGCGCCAGCAGCCCGGAGCCGACAGGGGTCTCCTACGAGCAGTACTTC

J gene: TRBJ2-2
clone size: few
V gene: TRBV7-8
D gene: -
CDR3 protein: CAAHANFGPDGLNTGELFF
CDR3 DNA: TGTGCCGCTCACGCCAATTTCGGCCCGGACGGACTAAACACCGGGGAGCTGTTTTTT

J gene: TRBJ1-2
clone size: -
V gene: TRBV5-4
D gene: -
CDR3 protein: CASSLARGYGYTF
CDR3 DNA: TGTGCCAGCAGCTTGGCCAGAGGGTACGGCTACACCTTC

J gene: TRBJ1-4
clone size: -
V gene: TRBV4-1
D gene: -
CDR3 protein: CASSQDIGQFRSEKLFF
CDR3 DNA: TGCGCCAGCAGCCAAGATATTGGACAGTTTAGGAGTGAAAAACTGTTTTTT

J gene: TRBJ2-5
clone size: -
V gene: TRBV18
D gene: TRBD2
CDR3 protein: CASSPSTSRETQYF
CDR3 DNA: TGTGCCAGCTCACCATCGACTAGCCGGGAGACCCAGTACTTC

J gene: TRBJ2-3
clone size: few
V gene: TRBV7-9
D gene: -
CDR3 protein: CASSGGTASTSTDTQYF
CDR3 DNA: TGTGCCAGCAGCGGCGGGACAGCTTCAACTAGCACAGATACGCAGTATTTT

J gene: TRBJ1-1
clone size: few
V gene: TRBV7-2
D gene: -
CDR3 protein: CASSFVRKGDTEAFF
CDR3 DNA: TGTGCCAGCAGCTTTGTAAGAAAAGGGGACACTGAAGCTTTCTTT

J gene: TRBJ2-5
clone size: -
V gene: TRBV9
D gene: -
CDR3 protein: CASSPGEATQETQYF
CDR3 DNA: TGTGCCAGCAGCCCTGGGGAGGCGACCCAAGAGACCCAGTACTTC

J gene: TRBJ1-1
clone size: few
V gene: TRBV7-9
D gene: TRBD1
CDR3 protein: CASRIDRVNTEAFF
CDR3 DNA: TGCGCCAGCAGAATAGACAGGGTGAACACTGAAGCTTTCTTT

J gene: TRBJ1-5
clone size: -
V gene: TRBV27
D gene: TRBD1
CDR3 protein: CASRLDRASFRPQHF
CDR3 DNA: TGTGCCAGCAGGCTCGACAGGGCGTCTTTTCGGCCCCAGCATTTT

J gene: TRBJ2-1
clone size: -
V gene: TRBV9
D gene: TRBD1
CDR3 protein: CASSVGTGTNEQFF
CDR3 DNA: TGTGCCAGCAGCGTAGGGACAGGGACGAATGAGCAGTTCTTC

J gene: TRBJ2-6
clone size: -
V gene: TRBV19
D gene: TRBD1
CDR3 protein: CASLYSGTGGVGANVLTF
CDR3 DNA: TGTGCCAGCCTTTACTCCGGGACAGGGGGCGTGGGGGCCAACGTCCTGACTTTC

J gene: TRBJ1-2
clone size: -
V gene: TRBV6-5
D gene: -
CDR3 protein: CASSEGTYSGYTF
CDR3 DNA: TGTGCCAGCAGCGAGGGGACATATTCCGGCTACACCTTC

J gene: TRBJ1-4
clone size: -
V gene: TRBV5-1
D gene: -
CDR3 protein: CASSLAGGQGEKLFF
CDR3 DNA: TGCGCCAGCAGCTTGGCCGGGGGGCAGGGTGAAAAACTGTTTTTT

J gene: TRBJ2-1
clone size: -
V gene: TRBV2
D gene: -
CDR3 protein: CAIEQRNNEQFF
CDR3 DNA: TGTGCCATCGAGCAGAGGAATAATGAGCAGTTCTTC

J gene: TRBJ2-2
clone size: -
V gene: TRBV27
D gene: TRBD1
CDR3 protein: CASTQMWTGGRTSIFTGELFF
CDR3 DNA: TGTGCCAGCACCCAAATGTGGACAGGGGGCAGGACTAGCATTTTTACCGGGGAGCTGTTTTTT

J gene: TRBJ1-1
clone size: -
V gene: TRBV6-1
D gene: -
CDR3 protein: CASSESGEGTEAFF
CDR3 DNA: TGTGCCAGCAGTGAGTCGGGTGAGGGCACTGAAGCTTTCTTT

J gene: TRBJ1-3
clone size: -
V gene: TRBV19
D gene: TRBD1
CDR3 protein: CASRPTGIGNTIYF
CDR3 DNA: TGTGCCAGTAGACCGACAGGGATTGGAAACACCATATATTTT

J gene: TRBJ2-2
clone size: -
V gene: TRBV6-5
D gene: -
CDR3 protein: CASRDGGGELFF
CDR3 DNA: TGTGCCAGCAGGGACGGGGGCGGGGAGCTGTTTTTT

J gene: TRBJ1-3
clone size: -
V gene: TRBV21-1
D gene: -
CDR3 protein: CASSPTDSREDTIYF
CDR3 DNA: TGTGCCAGCAGCCCGACGGACTCCCGGGAGGACACCATATATTTT

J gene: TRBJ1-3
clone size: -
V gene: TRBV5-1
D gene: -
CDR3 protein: CASSSVGAGSGNTIYF
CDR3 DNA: TGCGCCAGCAGCTCGGTGGGGGCTGGGTCTGGAAACACCATATATTTT

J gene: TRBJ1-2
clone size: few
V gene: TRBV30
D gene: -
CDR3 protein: CAWSADTPSNGYTF
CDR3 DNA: TGTGCCTGGAGTGCAGACACACCATCTAATGGCTACACCTTC

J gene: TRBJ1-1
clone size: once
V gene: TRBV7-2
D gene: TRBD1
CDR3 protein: CASSLRAGTGDTEAFF
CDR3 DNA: TGTGCCAGCAGCTTAAGGGCTGGGACAGGGGATACTGAAGCTTTCTTT

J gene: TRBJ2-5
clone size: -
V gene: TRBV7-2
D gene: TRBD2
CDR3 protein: CASSSQGLAETQYF
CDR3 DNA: TGTGCCAGCAGCTCCCAGGGACTAGCGGAGACCCAGTACTTC